The 10 T cell receptor beta chains reported below all come from one sample, sequenced in a study of T cells in Graves' hyperthyroidism and ophthalmopathy (dated 2019 in TCRdb). The library was made by multiplex PCR. The sequencer listed for this sample is Illumina HiSeq 2000. The TCR beta CDR3 regions were amplified from the RNA transcripts. The first round of RT-PCR for the TCR CDR3 was performed with the HTBI primer set and the Qiagen OneStep RT-PCR kit. The raw public data were reprocessed by TCRdb itself: fastp quality trimming at Q25, MiXCR clonotype calling, in-frame beta chains only. Entries that share a CDR3 protein sequence are merged under the most common genes and DNA. The sample yields some 570,000 distinct CDR3 sequences; about a sixth were counted once. Approximately 16% of the sample lies in the top ten. The source material was blood. All receptors derive from a woman under 30 with Graves' ophthalmopathy.

This clonotype has at least ten counts. The CDR3 DNA follows: TGTGCCACCGATGCCGGGACTACCAATGAGCAGTTCTTC. As protein: CATDAGTTNEQFF. The V gene is TRBV28, the J gene TRBJ2-1; TRBD2 agrees at 7 bases. This CDR3 spans 13 amino acids. Germline V gene sequence: CDR1 MDHEN, CDR2 SYDVKM. V shed 10 bases and J 6 bases; nucleotides not matched to a gene: 9.

On this clonotype itself: One base away lies a much larger clone, so this may be a sequencing read error. The chain uses TRBV5-1 and TRBJ1-1; unclear D gene. The CDR3 is 11 residues long. Germline lookup yields CDR1 SGHRS and CDR2 YFSETQ. The CDR3, as DNA: TGTGCCAGCAGCACCAGTTCTGAAACTTTCTTT. As protein: CASSTSSETFF.

The table lists this clonotype with many counts. The genes are TRBV20-1 and TRBJ1-1; 8 bases agree with TRBD1. The germline gives CDR1 DFQATT, CDR2 SNEGSKA (reference sequence). Trimming removed 6 bases from V and 4 bases from J; junction bases left unmatched: 7. This CDR3 has 13 amino acids. CDR3 protein: CSATQGAVTEAFF. In DNA form, the CDR3 reads TGCAGTGCAACCCAGGGGGCGGTCACTGAAGCTTTCTTT.

The chain couples TRBV9 to TRBJ1-2, with D possibly matching TRBD1 (5 bases). The germline V and J ends were trimmed by 3 bases and 4 bases, with 13 bases remaining between them. Germline lookup yields CDR1 SGDLS and CDR2 YYNGEE. The CDR3 covers 14 residues. As DNA, the CDR3 is TGTGCCAGCAGCGGGCCATTGGGGACCTATGGCTACACCTTC. Residues: CASSGPLGTYGYTF.

This clonotype was seen repeatedly, ten times or more. The rearrangement uses TRBV20-1 and TRBJ2-1, with 9 bases that match TRBD2. Unmatched junction bases numbered 2, after V lost 1 base and J lost 4 bases. Per the germline V gene, CDR1 is DFQATT and CDR2 is SNEGSKA (reference sequence). There are 14 residues in the CDR3. CDR3 amino acids: CSARALAGYNEQFF. The CDR3 region has the DNA TGCAGTGCTAGAGCGCTAGCGGGGTACAATGAGCAGTTCTTC.

This clonotype was seen many times. The chain couples TRBV28 to TRBJ2-7; D perhaps matches TRBD2 (5 bases). The CDR3 is 17 residues long. Germline V CDR1 and CDR2: MDHEN, SYDVKM. The ends were cut back, 3 bases at V and 0 bases at J, with 18 bases in the middle. The CDR3 DNA is TGTGCCAGCAGTTTGAGGGCCCGGACGGCTTTCTCCTACGAGCAGTACTTC. Its protein product is CASSLRARTAFSYEQYF.

There are many counts of this clonotype. The chain links TRBV6-2 or TRBV6-3 to TRBJ2-1; D might be TRBD2 (6 bases). V dropped 6 bases and J dropped 0 bases, with 12 bases sitting between them. CDR3 length equals 15 residues. CDR1 is MNHEY and CDR2 is SVGEGT in the germline V gene. This CDR3 reads CASRTGESSYNEQFF. The CDR3 bases are TGTGCCAGCAGAACGGGGGAGAGCTCCTACAATGAGCAGTTCTTC.

With regard to this clonotype: This may be a read error, as it is one base from a much larger clone. The gene calls are TRBV7-8 and TRBJ2-1, with D hard to call. Looked up from germline, CDR1 is SGHVS and CDR2 is FQNEAQ. The CDR3 has 13 residues. The CDR3: CSSSASPDHEQFF. The CDR3 nucleotides read TGTTCCAGCAGTGCTAGTCCAGACCATGAGCAGTTCTTC.

This clonotype was counted at least ten times. The chain has TRBV7-2 and TRBJ2-5; D gene unclear. The V end was cut by 7 bases, the J end by 0 bases, with 18 bases between. Germline V gives CDR1 SGHTA, CDR2 FQGNSA. The CDR3 totals 16 residues. CDR3 in amino acids: CASNRNPEGYQETQYF. DNA for the CDR3: TGTGCCAGCAACAGAAACCCCGAAGGGTACCAAGAGACCCAGTACTTC.

The V call is TRBV27, the J call TRBJ1-5; tentative D call: TRBD1 (6 bases). The germline gives CDR1 MNHEY, CDR2 SMNVEV (reference sequence). With 2 bases removed from V and 7 bases from J, the gap between germline ends came to 9 bases. The CDR3 has 13 residues. This chain's CDR3 is CASSLGGRQPQHF. The CDR3 coding sequence is TGTGCCAGCAGTTTAGGGGGGCGGCAGCCCCAGCATTTT.